This TCR beta chain originates from a study of OX40 agonist ivuxolimab in advanced cancers. Whole-study findings and limits: The average count of expanded clones was higher among CD8+ T cells than among CD4+.

In the case of this clone: What it recognizes is unknown.

The data were produced by immunoSEQ multiplex PCR, yet TCRdb's version contains in-frame clones alone and is incomplete. The repertoire holds about 46,000 clones, with roughly nine tenths as singletons. The source of this sequence is an adult with an advanced solid tumor such as melanoma, head and neck, liver or kidney cancer. The sequenced sample was CD4+ or CD8+ T cells sorted from blood, obtained in a trial of the OX40 agonist ivuxolimab.

The CDR3 is CASSEGWGNTIYF. The CDR3 DNA follows: TGTGCCAGCAGTGAAGGGTGGGGTAACACCATATATTTT. The chain is built from TRBV6-1 and TRBJ1-3; D remains unclear. Trimming left V 1 base short and J 7 bases short, with 8 bases between. The CDR3 extends over 13 amino acids. From germline, CDR1 is MNHNS and CDR2 SASEGT.